This T cell receptor (beta chain) comes out of a study of T cells in Graves' hyperthyroidism and ophthalmopathy. Amplified TCR beta CDR3 regions derived from RNA transcripts. With the HTBI primer set, the TCR CDR3 went through a first round of RT-PCR. TCRdb reprocessed the multiplex PCR reads with MiXCR, giving one entry per CDR3 protein. In the table there are about 410,000 distinct CDR3 sequences, about 14% of which are singletons. Ophthalmopathy patients showed a Clinical Activity Score of at least 3, NOSPECS grade of at least 4 and duration under 3 months. CDR1 KGHDR and CDR2 SFDVKD come from the germline V gene. The germline V and J ends were trimmed by 4 bases and 0 bases, with 12 bases remaining between them. This CDR3 is 16 amino acids long.

This chain links TRBV24-1 with TRBJ1-3, with no clear D. The material sequenced was blood. The source is a man between 18 and 29 years old with Graves' ophthalmopathy. CDR3 amino acids: CATSEPGPSSGNTIYF. The CDR3 region has the DNA TGTGCCACCAGTGAGCCGGGTCCCAGCTCTGGAAACACCATATATTTT.